This TCR beta chain was sequenced for a study of shared clonotypes between healthy human individuals. Study-wide background: Donor ages ranged 18 to 49 years: a couple of women, a few men. Each donor contributed plates that comprised three CD4 naive, three CD4 memory, two CD8 naive and one CD8 memory.

Study-level points and caveats: Naive CD4 clonotypes overlapped across a handful of donors at approximately 5.3%. Generation of non-shared clonotypes was less probable than generation of clonotypes shared by all four donors.

The data were produced by immunoSEQ multiplex PCR, yet TCRdb's version contains in-frame clones alone and is incomplete. The sample yields 2 million to 2.5 million clones, under 95% seen once. Naive CD8 isolation took CD45RO-negative cells positively selected for CCR7 and excluded terminally differentiated effector memory CD45RA+ cells. The V gene end was trimmed by 2 bases and the J gene end by 6 bases; junction bases not matched to a gene: 8. Germline CDR1 and CDR2: MNHEY and SMNVEV (reference sequence). This CDR3 spans 15 amino acids. Concerning this clone itself: Antigen specificity is unknown.

The chain couples TRBV27 to TRBJ2-7, with 9 bases lining up with TRBD1. Input material: naive CD8+ T cells from PBMCs. The source is a man between 18 and 35 years old in good health. Some clones in this sample may be carry-over from other donors' samples. CDR3 coding DNA: TGTGCCAGCAGTTTAAGGGGACAGGGACTTGGCGAGCAGTACTTC. This gives the protein CASSLRGQGLGEQYF.